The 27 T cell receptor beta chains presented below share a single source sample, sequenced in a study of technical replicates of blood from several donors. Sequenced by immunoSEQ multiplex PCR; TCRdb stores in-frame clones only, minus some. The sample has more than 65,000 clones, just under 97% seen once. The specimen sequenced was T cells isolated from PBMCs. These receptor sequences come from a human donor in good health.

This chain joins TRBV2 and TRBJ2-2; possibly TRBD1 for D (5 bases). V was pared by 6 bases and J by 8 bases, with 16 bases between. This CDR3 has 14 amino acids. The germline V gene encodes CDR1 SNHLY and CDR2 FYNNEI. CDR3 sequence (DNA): TGTGCCAGCAGAAGAGAAGGCCAGGGAGGGGAGCTGTTTTTT. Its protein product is CASRREGQGGELFF.

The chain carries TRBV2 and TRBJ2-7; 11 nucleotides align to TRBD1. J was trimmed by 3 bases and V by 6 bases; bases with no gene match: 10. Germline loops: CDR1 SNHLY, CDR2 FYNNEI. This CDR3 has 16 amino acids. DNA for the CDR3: TGTGCCAGCAGGGATGGGACAGGGGGAGGAATCTACGAGCAGTACTTC. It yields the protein CASRDGTGGGIYEQYF.

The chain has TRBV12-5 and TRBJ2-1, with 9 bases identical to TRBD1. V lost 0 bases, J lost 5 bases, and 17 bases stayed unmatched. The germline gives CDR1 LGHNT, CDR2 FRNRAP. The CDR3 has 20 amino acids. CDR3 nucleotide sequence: TGTGCTAGTGGTTTGGTAGTATGGGGGGGAGACAGGGGGGTTCACAATGAGCAGTTCTTC. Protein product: CASGLVVWGGDRGVHNEQFF.

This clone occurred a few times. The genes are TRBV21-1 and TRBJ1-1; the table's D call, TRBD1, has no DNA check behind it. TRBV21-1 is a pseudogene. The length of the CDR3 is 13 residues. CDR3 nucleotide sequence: TGTGCCAGCCAGGGGGCTTTGAACACTGAAGCTTTCTTT. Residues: CASQGALNTEAFF.

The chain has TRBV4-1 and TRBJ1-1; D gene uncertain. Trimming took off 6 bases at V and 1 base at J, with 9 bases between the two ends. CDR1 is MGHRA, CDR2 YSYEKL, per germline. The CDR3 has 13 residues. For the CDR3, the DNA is TGCGCCAGCAGTCGAACAAAGAACACTGAAGCTTTCTTT. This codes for CASSRTKNTEAFF.

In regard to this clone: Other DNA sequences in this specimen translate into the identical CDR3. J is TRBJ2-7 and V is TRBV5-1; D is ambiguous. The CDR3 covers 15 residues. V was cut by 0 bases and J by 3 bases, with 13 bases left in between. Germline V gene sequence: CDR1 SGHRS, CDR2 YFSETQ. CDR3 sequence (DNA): TGCGCCAGCAGCTTGGCCACGACTCCCCACTACGAGCAGTACTTC. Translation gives CASSLATTPHYEQYF.

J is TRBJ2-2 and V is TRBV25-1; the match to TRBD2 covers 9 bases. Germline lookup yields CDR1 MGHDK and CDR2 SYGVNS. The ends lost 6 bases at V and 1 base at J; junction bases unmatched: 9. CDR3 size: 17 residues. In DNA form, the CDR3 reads TGTGCCAGCAGCGTAGATCTAGCGGGGCAGAACACCGGGGAGCTGTTTTTT. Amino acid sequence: CASSVDLAGQNTGELFF. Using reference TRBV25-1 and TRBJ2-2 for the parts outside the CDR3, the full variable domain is EADIYQTPRYLVIGTGKKITLECSQTMGHDKMYWYQQDPGMELHLIHYSYGVNSTEKGDLSSESTVSRIRTEHFPLTLESARPSHTSQYLCASSVDLAGQNTGELFFGEGSRLTVL.

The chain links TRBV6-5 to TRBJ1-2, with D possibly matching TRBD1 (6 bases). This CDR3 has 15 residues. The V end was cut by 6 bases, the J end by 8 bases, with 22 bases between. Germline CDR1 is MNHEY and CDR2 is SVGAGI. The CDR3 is CASSPSRGGRNGYTF. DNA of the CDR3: TGTGCCAGCAGCCCCAGCCGAGGGGGAAGAAACGGCTACACCTTC.

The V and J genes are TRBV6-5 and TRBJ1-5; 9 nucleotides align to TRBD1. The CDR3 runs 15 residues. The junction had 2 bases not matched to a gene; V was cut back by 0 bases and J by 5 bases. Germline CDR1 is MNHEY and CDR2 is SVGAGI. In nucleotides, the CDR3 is TGTGCCAGCAGTTACTCCTGGACAGGGGATCAGCCCCAGCATTTT. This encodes CASSYSWTGDQPQHF.

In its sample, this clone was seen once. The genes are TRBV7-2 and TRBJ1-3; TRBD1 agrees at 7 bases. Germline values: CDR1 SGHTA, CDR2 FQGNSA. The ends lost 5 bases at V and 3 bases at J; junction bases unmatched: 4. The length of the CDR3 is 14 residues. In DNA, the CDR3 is TGTGCCAGCAGCCGCACAGGGGATGGAAACACCATATATTTT. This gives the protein CASSRTGDGNTIYF.

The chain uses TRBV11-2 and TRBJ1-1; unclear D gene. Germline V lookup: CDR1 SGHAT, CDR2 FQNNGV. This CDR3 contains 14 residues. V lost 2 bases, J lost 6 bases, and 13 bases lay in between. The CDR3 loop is CASSLKERTAEAFF. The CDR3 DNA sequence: TGTGCCAGCAGCTTAAAGGAGCGGACGGCTGAAGCTTTCTTT.

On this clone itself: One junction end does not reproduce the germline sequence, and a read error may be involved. The CDR3 region is CASSSIEYAAF. As DNA, the CDR3 is TGTGCCAGCAGCTCAATAGAATACGCGGCGTTC. V is TRBV7-9 and J is TRBJ1-2; D is unclear. Germline-derived CDR1 and CDR2 are SEHNR and FQNEAQ (reference sequence). This CDR3 has 11 residues.

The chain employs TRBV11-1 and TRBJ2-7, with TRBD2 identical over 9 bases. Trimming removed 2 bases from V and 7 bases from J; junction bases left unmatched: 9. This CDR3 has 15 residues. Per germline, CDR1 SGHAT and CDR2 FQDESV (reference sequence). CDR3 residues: CASSLIVAGVREQYF. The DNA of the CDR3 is TGTGCCAGCAGCTTAATTGTAGCGGGAGTACGAGAGCAGTACTTC.

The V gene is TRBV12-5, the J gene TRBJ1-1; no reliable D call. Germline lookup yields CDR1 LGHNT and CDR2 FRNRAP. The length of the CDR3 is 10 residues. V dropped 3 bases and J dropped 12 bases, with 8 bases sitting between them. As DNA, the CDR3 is TGTGCTAGTGGTTTCCCCCAGACTTTCTTT. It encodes CASGFPQTFF.

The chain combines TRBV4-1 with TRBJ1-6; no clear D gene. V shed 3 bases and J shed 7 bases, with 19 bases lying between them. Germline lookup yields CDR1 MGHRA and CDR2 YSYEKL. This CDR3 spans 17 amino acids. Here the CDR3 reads CASSHPGRAELNSPLHF. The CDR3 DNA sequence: TGCGCCAGCAGCCACCCCGGGAGGGCCGAGTTAAATTCACCCCTCCACTTT.

For the CDR3, the DNA is TGTGCTAGTGCCCAATCCCAAAATCAGCCCCAGCATTTT. It specifies CASAQSQNQPQHF. This chain connects TRBV12-5 to TRBJ1-5; the D is unclear. Germline V gene sequence: CDR1 LGHNT, CDR2 FRNRAP. V was cut by 7 bases and J by 4 bases, with 11 bases left in between. This CDR3 contains 13 residues.

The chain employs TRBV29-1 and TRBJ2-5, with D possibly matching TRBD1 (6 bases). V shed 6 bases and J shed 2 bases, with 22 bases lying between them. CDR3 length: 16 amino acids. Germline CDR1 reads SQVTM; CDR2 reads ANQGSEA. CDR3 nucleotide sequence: TGCAGCGTAGAGCCCCGACAGGTCGGGGTTCAAGAGACCCAGTACTTC. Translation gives CSVEPRQVGVQETQYF.

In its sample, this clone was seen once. The CDR3 bases are TGTGCCAGCAGTGAGATTCGACAGCAGAACACTGAAGCTTTCTTT. This codes for CASSEIRQQNTEAFF. This chain links TRBV2 with TRBJ1-1, with D maybe TRBD1 (5 bases). The CDR3 is 15 residues long. CDR1 and CDR2 (germline): SNHLY, FYNNEI. With 3 bases removed from V and 1 base from J, the gap between germline ends came to 12 bases.

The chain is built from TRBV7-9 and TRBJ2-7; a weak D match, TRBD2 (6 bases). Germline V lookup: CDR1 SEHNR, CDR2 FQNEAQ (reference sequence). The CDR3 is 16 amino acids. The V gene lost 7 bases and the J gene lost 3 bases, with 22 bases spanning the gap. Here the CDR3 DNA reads TGTGCCAGCACCTCTTGGGCGGGACGCACCCTCTACGAGCAGTACTTC. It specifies CASTSWAGRTLYEQYF.

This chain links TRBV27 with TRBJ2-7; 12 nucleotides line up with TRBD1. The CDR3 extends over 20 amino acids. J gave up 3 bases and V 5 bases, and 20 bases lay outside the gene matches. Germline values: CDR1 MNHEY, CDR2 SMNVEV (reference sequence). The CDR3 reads CASSPRTGTGGNVGRYEQYF. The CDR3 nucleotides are TGTGCCAGCAGTCCACGAACCGGGACAGGGGGCAATGTGGGACGCTACGAGCAGTACTTC.

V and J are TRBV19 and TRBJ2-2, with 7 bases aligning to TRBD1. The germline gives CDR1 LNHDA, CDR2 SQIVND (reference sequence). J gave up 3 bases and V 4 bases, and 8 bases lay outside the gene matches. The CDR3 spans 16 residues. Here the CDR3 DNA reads TGTGCCAGTAGTACAGGACAGGCCGGGGACACCGGGGAGCTGTTTTTT. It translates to CASSTGQAGDTGELFF.

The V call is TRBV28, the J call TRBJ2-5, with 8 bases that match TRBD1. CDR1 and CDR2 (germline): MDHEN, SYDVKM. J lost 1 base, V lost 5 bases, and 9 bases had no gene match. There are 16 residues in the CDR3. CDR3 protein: CASSTWTGSIQETQYF. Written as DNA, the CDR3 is TGTGCCAGCAGTACCTGGACAGGGTCCATCCAAGAGACCCAGTACTTC.

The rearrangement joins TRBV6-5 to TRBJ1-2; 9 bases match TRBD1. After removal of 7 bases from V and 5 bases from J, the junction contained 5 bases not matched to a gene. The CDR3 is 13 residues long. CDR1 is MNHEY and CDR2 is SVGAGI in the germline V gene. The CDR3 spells CASKTGGQYGYTF. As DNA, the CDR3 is TGTGCCAGCAAAACAGGGGGCCAGTATGGCTACACCTTC.

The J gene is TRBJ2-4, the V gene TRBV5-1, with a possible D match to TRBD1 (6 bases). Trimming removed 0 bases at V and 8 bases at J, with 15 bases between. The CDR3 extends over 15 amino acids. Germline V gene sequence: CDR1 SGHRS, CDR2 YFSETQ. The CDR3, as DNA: TGCGCCAGCAGCTTGGTCGGACAGCCTTACGACATTCAGTACTTC. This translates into CASSLVGQPYDIQYF.

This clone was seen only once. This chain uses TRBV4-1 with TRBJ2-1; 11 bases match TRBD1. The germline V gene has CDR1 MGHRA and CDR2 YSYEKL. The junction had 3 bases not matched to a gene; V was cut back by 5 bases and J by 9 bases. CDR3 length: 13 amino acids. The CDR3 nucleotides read TGCGCCAGCAGCTGGACAGGGGGCAGTGAGCAGTTCTTC. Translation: CASSWTGGSEQFF.

CDR3 loop: CAWGPGLATFVYNEQFF. The CDR3 DNA follows: TGTGCCTGGGGCCCGGGACTAGCGACGTTCGTCTACAATGAGCAGTTCTTC. The chain employs TRBV30 and TRBJ2-1; 10 bases agree with TRBD2. V trimming: 5 bases; J trimming: 3 bases; junction bases outside the gene matches: 13. The CDR3 length is 17 residues. In germline, CDR1 is GTSNPN, CDR2 SVGIG (reference sequence).

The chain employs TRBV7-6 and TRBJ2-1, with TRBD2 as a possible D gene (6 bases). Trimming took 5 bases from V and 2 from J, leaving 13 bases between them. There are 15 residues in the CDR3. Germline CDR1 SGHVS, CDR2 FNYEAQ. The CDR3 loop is CASSRGTSTYNEQFF. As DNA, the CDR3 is TGTGCCAGCAGCCGCGGGACTTCCACCTACAATGAGCAGTTCTTC.